The 27 T cell receptor beta chains listed next were all sequenced from one sample in a study of regulatory T cells in long-lasting Graves disease. For TCR beta, libraries came from iRepertoire HTBI primers and Arm-PCR of CDR3 regions. In TCRdb, the multiplex PCR reads were re-called with MiXCR into one record per CDR3 protein. Of about 470,000 distinct CDR3 sequences detected, under 25% appear once; the ten largest clones hold 7% to 9%. As to time point: persistent/refractory GD, antithyroid drugs over 5 years with positive TRAb. PBMC-extracted RNA yielded the TCR library. Source: peripheral blood mononuclear cells (PBMCs), taken when the disease was refractory, from a patient treated with antithyroid drugs. The receptors derive from a female donor with Graves disease.

The chain employs TRBV20-1 and TRBJ2-1; 9 positions agree with TRBD2. Losses at the gene ends were 5 bases for V and 6 bases for J; bases not matched to a gene: 8. There are 14 residues in the CDR3. Germline V gives CDR1 DFQATT, CDR2 SNEGSKA (reference sequence). CDR3 loop: CSAPKREVGNEQFF. Here the CDR3 DNA reads TGCAGTGCTCCAAAGCGGGAGGTAGGCAATGAGCAGTTCTTC.

CDR3 in amino acids: CASSLTLTGTDNEQFF. CDR3 DNA: TGTGCCAGCAGCTTAACCCTAACGGGAACAGACAATGAGCAGTTCTTC. The J gene is TRBJ2-1, the V gene TRBV7-3; a weak D match, TRBD2 (5 bases). Germline CDR1 SGHTA, CDR2 FQGTGA. V lost 0 bases to trimming and J lost 5 bases, with 14 bases between them. This CDR3 is 16 amino acids long.

This clonotype was seen at least ten times. The chain links TRBV3-1 to TRBJ1-2, with TRBD1 matching 8 bases. The CDR3 extends over 14 amino acids. With V trimmed by 2 bases and J by 3 bases, 2 bases remained unmatched. Germline-derived CDR1 and CDR2 are LGHDT and YNNKEL (reference sequence). The CDR3 sequence: CASSQTDRDYGYTF. The CDR3 bases are TGTGCCAGCAGCCAAACGGACAGGGACTATGGCTACACCTTC.

J is TRBJ2-5 and V is TRBV7-2; 8 positions match TRBD2. The length of the CDR3 is 15 residues. Germline V gene lookup returns CDR1 SGHTA and CDR2 FQGNSA. V gave up 4 bases and J gave up 5 bases; unmatched junction bases: 9. The CDR3: CASSSGGVTGETQYF. The CDR3 DNA sequence: TGTGCCAGCAGCTCGGGAGGGGTAACGGGTGAGACCCAGTACTTC.

As to this clonotype: Compared with germline, one end of the junction differs, possibly owing to a read error. The chain employs TRBV28 and TRBJ1-3; D might be TRBD1 (5 bases). The CDR3 is 16 amino acids. Germline V gene sequence: CDR1 MDHEN, CDR2 SYDVKM. CDR3 region: CASSLFPGLSGSTIYF. The DNA of the CDR3 is TGTGCCAGCAGTTTATTTCCGGGACTCTCTGGAAGCACCATATATTTT.

This clonotype has a handful of counts. The rearrangement links TRBV5-8 to TRBJ1-1, with 7 bases aligning to TRBD1. CDR1 and CDR2 from the germline V gene are SGHTS and YDEGEE. The J segment lost 1 base and the V segment lost 4 bases, leaving 7 bases of the junction unmatched. The CDR3 length is 15 residues. Here the CDR3 reads CASSVDRVGNTEAFF. The CDR3 nucleotides are TGTGCCAGCAGCGTAGACAGGGTAGGGAACACTGAAGCTTTCTTT.

This clonotype is a singleton in its sample. The V call is TRBV4-1, the J call TRBJ1-5; 8 positions match TRBD1. The CDR3 extends over 16 amino acids. Germline V gene sequence: CDR1 MGHRA, CDR2 YSYEKL. The V and J ends lost 4 bases and 6 bases, in that order; junction bases with no gene match: 11. The CDR3 sequence: CASSLGTGLLGQPQHF. CDR3 bases: TGCGCCAGCAGCCTGGGGACAGGACTTTTGGGTCAGCCCCAGCATTTT.

This clonotype has more than one count but fewer than ten. This rearrangement joins TRBV20-1 to TRBJ2-7; perhaps TRBD1 as D (6 bases). The CDR3 contains 13 residues. V was cut by 5 bases and J by 1 base, with 12 bases left in between. Germline lookup yields CDR1 DFQATT and CDR2 SNEGSKA (reference sequence). In DNA, the CDR3 is TGCAGTGCTGACCCCGACAGGTCCTACGAGCAGTACTTC. Protein product: CSADPDRSYEQYF.

Only a few counts were recorded for this clonotype. The gene calls are TRBV14 and TRBJ2-2; 12 bases match TRBD2. Germline CDR1 and CDR2: SGHDN and FVKESK. The CDR3 contains 18 residues. V lost 0 bases and J lost 4; bases outside the gene matches: 6. This CDR3 reads CASSQDERGLAGTGELFF. CDR3 coding DNA: TGTGCCAGCAGCCAAGATGAAAGGGGACTAGCGGGCACCGGGGAGCTGTTTTTT.

The chain uses TRBV20-1 and TRBJ1-5, with TRBD1 as a possible D gene (5 bases). V lost 2 bases to trimming and J lost 7 bases, with 15 bases between them. Germline V gene lookup returns CDR1 DFQATT and CDR2 SNEGSKA (reference sequence). This CDR3 has 14 amino acids. This chain's CDR3 is CSARNAGGRQPQHF. The CDR3 DNA reads TGCAGTGCTAGAAATGCGGGGGGAAGACAGCCCCAGCATTTT.

V and J are TRBV7-2 and TRBJ2-1; 9 bases agree with TRBD2. Germline CDR1 and CDR2: SGHTA and FQGNSA. The trim removed 3 bases at V and 7 bases at J, leaving 7 bases unmatched. This CDR3 has 15 amino acids. The CDR3 coding sequence is TGTGCCAGCAGCTTCGGCGGGAGGGATAGGAATGAGCAGTTCTTC. It yields the protein CASSFGGRDRNEQFF.

This clonotype appeared a few times. Here the CDR3 DNA reads TGTGCCAGCAGTTACTCGGCCACAGGGGACACTGAAGCTTTCTTT. As protein: CASSYSATGDTEAFF. The chain uses TRBV6-5 and TRBJ1-1; TRBD1 agrees at 7 bases. With V trimmed by 0 bases and J by 3 bases, 4 bases remained unmatched. CDR1 is MNHEY, CDR2 SVGAGI, per germline. This CDR3 is 15 amino acids long.

The table lists this clonotype with a count of one. Just one base apart from a much larger clone, this may be a read error. The chain carries TRBV6-1 and TRBJ2-7; 7 nucleotides agree with TRBD1. The CDR3 is 13 amino acids. Germline assignment: CDR1 MNHNS and CDR2 SASEGT. The V gene end was trimmed by 6 bases and the J gene end by 6 bases; junction bases not matched to a gene: 8. The CDR3 DNA follows: TGTGCCAGCAGACGGGACAGCACCTGCGAGCAGTACTTC. Encoded protein: CASRRDSTCEQYF.

This chain joins TRBV7-8 and TRBJ1-2, with D perhaps TRBD1 (5 bases). V shed 5 bases and J shed 7 bases, with 17 bases lying between them. This CDR3 region has 14 residues. Germline assignment: CDR1 SGHVS and CDR2 FQNEAQ. The CDR3 DNA reads TGTGCCAGCAGCGGCAGGGTTGCTAATCTTGGCTACACCTTC. Encoded protein: CASSGRVANLGYTF.

The chain combines TRBV4-1 with TRBJ2-7; no firm D call. The germline V gene encodes CDR1 MGHRA and CDR2 YSYEKL. CDR3 size: 15 residues. The germline V and J ends were trimmed by 5 bases and 0 bases, with 14 bases remaining between them. CDR3 sequence reads: CASSFQALDSYEQYF. CDR3 in DNA: TGCGCCAGCAGCTTCCAGGCCCTTGACTCCTACGAGCAGTACTTC.

The chain combines TRBV4-1 with TRBJ1-2; no reliable D call. Germline values: CDR1 MGHRA, CDR2 YSYEKL. V was shortened by 1 base and J by 3 bases, with 9 bases between the two germline ends. This CDR3 has 14 residues. In DNA form, the CDR3 reads TGCGCCAGCAGCCAAGCGGTGGGGTACTATGGCTACACCTTC. Its protein is CASSQAVGYYGYTF.

This clonotype was found many times. The chain is built from TRBV5-1 and TRBJ1-1; D unresolved. CDR1 and CDR2 from the germline V gene are SGHRS and YFSETQ. CDR3 size: 15 residues. The V gene lost 3 bases and the J gene lost 3 bases, with 15 bases spanning the gap. For the CDR3, the DNA is TGCGCCAGCAGCTCCGGCTGGGATGGGGACACTGAAGCTTTCTTT. This gives the protein CASSSGWDGDTEAFF.

V gene TRBV3-1 combines with J gene TRBJ1-2, with D possibly TRBD1 on 5 matching bases. Germline CDR1 is LGHDT and CDR2 is YNNKEL (reference sequence). V was pared by 4 bases and J by 3 bases, with 18 bases between. The CDR3 covers 16 residues. The CDR3 DNA follows: TGTGCCAGCAGCCCCACTAGGGCAGGGAATTACTATGGCTACACCTTC. Amino acid sequence: CASSPTRAGNYYGYTF.

This clonotype appeared a few times. The J gene is TRBJ2-3, the V gene TRBV11-2; TRBD2 aligns across 11 bases. Losses at the gene ends were 4 bases for V and 1 base for J; bases not matched to a gene: 4. The germline gives CDR1 SGHAT, CDR2 FQNNGV. The CDR3 is made up of 16 amino acids. The CDR3 sequence: CASSSVTSGGTDTQYF. The CDR3 region has the DNA TGTGCCAGCAGCTCTGTGACTAGCGGGGGCACAGATACGCAGTATTTT. Based on the CDR3 plus reference TRBV11-2 and TRBJ2-3, the full variable domain is EAGVAQSPRYKIIEKRQSVAFWCNPISGHATLYWYQQILGQGPKLLIQFQNNGVVDDSQLPKDRFSAERLKGVDSTLKIQPAKLEDSAVYLCASSSVTSGGTDTQYFGPGTRLTVL.

The chain recombines TRBV3-1 with TRBJ2-7; 9 bases line up with TRBD2. Germline V lookup: CDR1 LGHDT, CDR2 YNNKEL (reference sequence). With 1 base clipped from V and 6 bases from J, the junction kept 7 bases outside the gene matches. The CDR3 has 15 residues. CDR3 sequence reads: CASSQAAGTSSEQYF. CDR3 sequence (DNA): TGTGCCAGCAGCCAAGCTGCCGGGACTAGCTCCGAGCAGTACTTC.

This clonotype was counted only a few times. The chain carries TRBV3-1 and TRBJ1-3, with 7 bases aligning to TRBD1. CDR1 LGHDT and CDR2 YNNKEL come from the germline V gene (reference sequence). Trimming removed 4 bases from V and 3 bases from J; junction bases left unmatched: 6. The CDR3 spans 15 residues. CDR3 loop: CASSLPGTVGNTIYF. CDR3 DNA: TGTGCCAGCAGCCTCCCTGGGACAGTTGGAAACACCATATATTTT.

The chain employs TRBV6-5 and TRBJ2-5; no definite D call. CDR1 and CDR2 from the germline V gene are MNHEY and SVGAGI. V was clipped by 2 bases and J by 7 bases, with 8 bases between them. This CDR3 comprises 12 residues. The CDR3 region is CASSYVFVTQYF. The CDR3 bases are TGTGCCAGCAGTTACGTGTTTGTGACCCAGTACTTC.

The V call is TRBV11-3, the J call TRBJ2-7; TRBD2 might be the D (5 bases). The CDR3 covers 15 residues. Per the germline V gene, CDR1 is SGHNT and CDR2 is YENEEA. Trimming removed 5 bases from V and 0 bases from J, with 14 bases in between. DNA for the CDR3: TGTGCCAGCAGCCCCCCAGCGGCATTCTCCTACGAGCAGTACTTC. It yields the protein CASSPPAAFSYEQYF.

This clonotype was recorded a few times. The chain carries TRBV12-3 or TRBV12-4 and TRBJ2-3, with D possibly being TRBD2 (6 bases). V shed 2 bases and J shed 0 bases, with 12 bases lying between them. This CDR3 has 16 amino acids. The CDR3 region is CASSLHLAPSTDTQYF. CDR3 bases: TGTGCCAGCAGTTTACATCTAGCGCCTAGCACAGATACGCAGTATTTT.

At least ten counts were recorded for this clonotype. This chain joins TRBV6-5 and TRBJ2-7; D is unresolved. Trimming took off 4 bases at V and 0 bases at J, with 16 bases between the two ends. The CDR3 consists of 16 residues. CDR1 and CDR2 from the germline V gene are MNHEY and SVGAGI. The CDR3, as DNA: TGTGCCAGCAGTTCGCCCTATCGAGGAAACTCCTACGAGCAGTACTTC. Translated: CASSSPYRGNSYEQYF.

CDR3: CASSQFDSRSYEQYF. The DNA of the CDR3 is TGCGCCAGCAGCCAATTCGACAGCCGCTCCTACGAGCAGTACTTC. This sequence joins TRBV4-1 and TRBJ2-7, with D possibly TRBD1 on 5 matching bases. The V end was cut by 2 bases, the J end by 0 bases, with 11 bases between. The CDR3 is 15 amino acids. Germline CDR1 MGHRA, CDR2 YSYEKL.

As concerns this clonotype: This may arise from a read error, as a much more abundant clone is one base away. The rearrangement joins TRBV7-2 to TRBJ2-7; 12 positions match TRBD2. The CDR3 is 15 residues long. The J segment lost 9 bases and the V segment lost 2 bases, leaving 8 bases of the junction unmatched. Germline V gene data show CDR1 as SGHTA and CDR2 as FQGNSA. The CDR3 sequence: CASSLRLAGVLGQYF. The CDR3 DNA reads TGTGCCAGCAGCTTAAGACTAGCGGGAGTACTCGGGCAGTACTTC.